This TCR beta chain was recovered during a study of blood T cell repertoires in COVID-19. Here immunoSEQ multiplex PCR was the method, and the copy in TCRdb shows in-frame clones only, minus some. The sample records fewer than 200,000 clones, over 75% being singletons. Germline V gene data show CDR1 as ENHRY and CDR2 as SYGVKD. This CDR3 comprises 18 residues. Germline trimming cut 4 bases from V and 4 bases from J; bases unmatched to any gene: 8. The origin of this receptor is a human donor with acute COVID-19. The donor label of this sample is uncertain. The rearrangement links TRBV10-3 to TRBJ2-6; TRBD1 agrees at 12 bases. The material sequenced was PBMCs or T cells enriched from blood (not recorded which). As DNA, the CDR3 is TGTGCCATCAGTGGGCCCGGGACAGGGGGCGTAGGGGCCAACGTCCTGACTTTC. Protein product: CAISGPGTGGVGANVLTF.